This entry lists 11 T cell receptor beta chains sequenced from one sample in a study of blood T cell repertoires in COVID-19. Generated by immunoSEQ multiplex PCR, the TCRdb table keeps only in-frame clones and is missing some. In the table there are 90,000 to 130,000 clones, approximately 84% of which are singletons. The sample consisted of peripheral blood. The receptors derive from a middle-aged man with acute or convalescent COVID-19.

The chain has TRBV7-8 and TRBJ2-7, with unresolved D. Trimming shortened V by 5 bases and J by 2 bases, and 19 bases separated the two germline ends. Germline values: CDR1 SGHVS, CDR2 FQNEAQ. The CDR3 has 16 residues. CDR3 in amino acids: CASSRSTPLLTYEQYF. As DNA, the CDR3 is TGTGCCAGCAGCCGCTCCACACCCCTTCTTACCTACGAGCAGTACTTC.

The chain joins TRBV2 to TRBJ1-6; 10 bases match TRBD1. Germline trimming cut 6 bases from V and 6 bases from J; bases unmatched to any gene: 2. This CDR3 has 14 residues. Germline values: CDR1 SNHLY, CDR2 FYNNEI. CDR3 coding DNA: TGTGCCAGCAGGAGGACAGGGGGTAATTCACCCCTCCACTTT. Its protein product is CASRRTGGNSPLHF.

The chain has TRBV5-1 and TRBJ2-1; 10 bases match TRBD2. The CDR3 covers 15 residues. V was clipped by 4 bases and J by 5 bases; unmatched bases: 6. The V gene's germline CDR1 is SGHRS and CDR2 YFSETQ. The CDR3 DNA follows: TGCGCCAGCAGCGAGGGACTAGCGAGACACAATGAGCAGTTCTTC. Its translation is CASSEGLARHNEQFF.

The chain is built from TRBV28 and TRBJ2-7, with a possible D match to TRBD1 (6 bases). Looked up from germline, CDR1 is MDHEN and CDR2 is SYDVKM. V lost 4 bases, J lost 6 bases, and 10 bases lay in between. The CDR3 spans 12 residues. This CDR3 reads CASSSGTREQYF. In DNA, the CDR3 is TGTGCCAGCAGTTCTGGGACACGCGAGCAGTACTTC.

CDR3 region: CASSLTGTEAFF. The CDR3 nucleotides read TGTGCCAGCAGCTTGACGGGGACTGAAGCTTTCTTT. This chain links TRBV5-5 with TRBJ1-1; D remains unclear. This CDR3 contains 12 residues. The V end was cut by 1 base, the J end by 5 bases, with 6 bases between. The germline gives CDR1 SGHKS, CDR2 YYEKEE (reference sequence).

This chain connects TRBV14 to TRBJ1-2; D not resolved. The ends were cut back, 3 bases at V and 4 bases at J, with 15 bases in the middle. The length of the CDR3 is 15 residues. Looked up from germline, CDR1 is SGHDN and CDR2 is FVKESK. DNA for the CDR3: TGTGCCAGCAGCCACCGGGTCCCGCGGCCCTATGGCTACACCTTC. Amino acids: CASSHRVPRPYGYTF.

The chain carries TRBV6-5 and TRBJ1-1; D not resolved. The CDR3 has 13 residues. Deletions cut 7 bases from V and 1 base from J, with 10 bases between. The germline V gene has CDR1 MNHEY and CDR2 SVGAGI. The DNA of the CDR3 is TGTGCCAGCAAAGTCTATTCGAACACTGAAGCTTTCTTT. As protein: CASKVYSNTEAFF.

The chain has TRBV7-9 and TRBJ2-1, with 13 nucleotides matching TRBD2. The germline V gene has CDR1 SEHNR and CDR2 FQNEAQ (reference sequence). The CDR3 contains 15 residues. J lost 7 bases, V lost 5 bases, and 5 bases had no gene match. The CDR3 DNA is TGTGCCAGCAGCATAAGGACTAGCGGGAGTAATGAGCAGTTCTTC. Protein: CASSIRTSGSNEQFF.

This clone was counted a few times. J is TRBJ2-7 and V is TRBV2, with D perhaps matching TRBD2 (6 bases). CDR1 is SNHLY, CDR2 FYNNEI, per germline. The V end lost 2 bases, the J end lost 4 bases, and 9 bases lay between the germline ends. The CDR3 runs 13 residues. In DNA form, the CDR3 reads TGTGCCAGCAGTGAACTGCGGGAATACGAGCAGTACTTC. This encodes CASSELREYEQYF. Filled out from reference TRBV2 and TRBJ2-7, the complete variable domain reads EPEVTQTPSHQVTQMGQEVILRCVPISNHLYFYWYRQILGQKVEFLVSFYNNEISEKSEIFDDQFSVERPDGSNFTLKIRSTKLEDSAMYFCASSELREYEQYFGPGTRLTVT.

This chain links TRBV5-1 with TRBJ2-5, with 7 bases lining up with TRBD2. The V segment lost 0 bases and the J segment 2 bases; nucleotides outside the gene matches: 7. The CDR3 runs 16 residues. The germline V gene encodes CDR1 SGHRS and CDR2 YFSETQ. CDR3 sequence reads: CASSLERGQLQETQYF. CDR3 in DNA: TGCGCCAGCAGCTTGGAGCGGGGCCAGCTACAAGAGACCCAGTACTTC.

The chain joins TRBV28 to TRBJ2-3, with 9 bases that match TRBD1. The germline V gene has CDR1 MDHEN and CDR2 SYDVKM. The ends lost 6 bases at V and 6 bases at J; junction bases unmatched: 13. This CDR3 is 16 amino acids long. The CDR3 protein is CASSSQGTGLYDTQYF. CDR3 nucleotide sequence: TGTGCCAGCAGCAGCCAGGGGACAGGGCTATATGATACGCAGTATTTT.